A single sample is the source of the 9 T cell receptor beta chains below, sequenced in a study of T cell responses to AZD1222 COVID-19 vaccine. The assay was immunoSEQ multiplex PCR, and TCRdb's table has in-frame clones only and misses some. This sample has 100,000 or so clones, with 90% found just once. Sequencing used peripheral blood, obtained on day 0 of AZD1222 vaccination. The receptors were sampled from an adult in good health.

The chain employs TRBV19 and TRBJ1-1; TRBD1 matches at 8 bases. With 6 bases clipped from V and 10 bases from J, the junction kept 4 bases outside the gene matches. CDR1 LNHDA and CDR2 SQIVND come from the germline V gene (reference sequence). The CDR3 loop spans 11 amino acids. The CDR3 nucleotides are TGTGCCAGTAGACGACAGGGGACAGCTTTCTTT. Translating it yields CASRRQGTAFF.

Here the CDR3 DNA reads TGTGCCTGCGGGGACAGGGGGCTTGAAGCTTTCTTT. Protein product: CACGDRGLEAFF. J is TRBJ1-1 and V is TRBV6-5, with 12 bases fitting TRBD1. Germline trimming cut 11 bases from V and 7 bases from J; bases unmatched to any gene: 5. The CDR3 is made up of 12 amino acids. Per the germline V gene, CDR1 is MNHEY and CDR2 is SVGAGI.

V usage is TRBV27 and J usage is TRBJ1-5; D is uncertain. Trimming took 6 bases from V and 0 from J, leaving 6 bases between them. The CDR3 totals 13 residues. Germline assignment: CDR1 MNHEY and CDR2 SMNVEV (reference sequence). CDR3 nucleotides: TGTGCCAGCAGCCCTGGTAGCAATCAGCCCCAGCATTTT. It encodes CASSPGSNQPQHF.

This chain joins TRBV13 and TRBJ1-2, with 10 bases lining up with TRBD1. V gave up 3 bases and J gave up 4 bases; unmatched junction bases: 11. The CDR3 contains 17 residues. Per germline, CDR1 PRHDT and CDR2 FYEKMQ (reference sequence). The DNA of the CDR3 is TGTGCCAGCAGCTTCCGACCGGGACAGGGGTCGTCCTATGGCTACACCTTC. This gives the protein CASSFRPGQGSSYGYTF. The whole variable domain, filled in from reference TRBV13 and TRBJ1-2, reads AAGVIQSPRHLIKEKRETATLKCYPIPRHDTVYWYQQGPGQDPQFLISFYEKMQSDKGSIPDRFSAQQFSDYHSELNMSSLELGDSALYFCASSFRPGQGSSYGYTFGSGTRLTVV.

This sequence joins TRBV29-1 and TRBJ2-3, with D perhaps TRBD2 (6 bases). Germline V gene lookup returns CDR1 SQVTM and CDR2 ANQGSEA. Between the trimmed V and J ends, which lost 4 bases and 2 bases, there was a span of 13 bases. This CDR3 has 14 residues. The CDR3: CSVAGGDHTDTQYF. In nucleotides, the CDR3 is TGCAGCGTTGCGGGCGGGGACCACACAGATACGCAGTATTTT.

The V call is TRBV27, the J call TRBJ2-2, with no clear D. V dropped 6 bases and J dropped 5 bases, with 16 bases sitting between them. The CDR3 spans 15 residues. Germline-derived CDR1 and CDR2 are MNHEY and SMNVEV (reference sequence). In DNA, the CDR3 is TGTGCCAGCAGGCCTATGGCTATTGCAACCGGGGAGCTGTTTTTT. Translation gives CASRPMAIATGELFF.

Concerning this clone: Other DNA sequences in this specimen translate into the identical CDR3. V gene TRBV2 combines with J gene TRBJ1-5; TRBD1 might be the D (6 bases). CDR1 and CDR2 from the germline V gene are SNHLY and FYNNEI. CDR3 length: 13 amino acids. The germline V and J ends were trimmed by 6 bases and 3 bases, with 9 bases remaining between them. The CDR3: CASRRTVNQPQHF. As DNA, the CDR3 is TGTGCCAGCAGACGGACAGTCAATCAGCCCCAGCATTTT.

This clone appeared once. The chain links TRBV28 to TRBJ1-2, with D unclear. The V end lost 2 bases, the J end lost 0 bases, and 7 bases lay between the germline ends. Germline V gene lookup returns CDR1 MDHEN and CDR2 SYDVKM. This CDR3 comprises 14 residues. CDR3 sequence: CASSLGRANYGYTF. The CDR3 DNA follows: TGTGCCAGCAGTTTAGGGAGAGCTAACTATGGCTACACCTTC.

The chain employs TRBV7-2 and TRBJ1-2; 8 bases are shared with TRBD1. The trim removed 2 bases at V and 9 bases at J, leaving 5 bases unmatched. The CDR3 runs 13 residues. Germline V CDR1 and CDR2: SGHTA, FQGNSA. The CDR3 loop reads CASSLQGARSYTF. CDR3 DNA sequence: TGTGCCAGCAGCTTACAGGGGGCGCGTAGCTACACCTTC.